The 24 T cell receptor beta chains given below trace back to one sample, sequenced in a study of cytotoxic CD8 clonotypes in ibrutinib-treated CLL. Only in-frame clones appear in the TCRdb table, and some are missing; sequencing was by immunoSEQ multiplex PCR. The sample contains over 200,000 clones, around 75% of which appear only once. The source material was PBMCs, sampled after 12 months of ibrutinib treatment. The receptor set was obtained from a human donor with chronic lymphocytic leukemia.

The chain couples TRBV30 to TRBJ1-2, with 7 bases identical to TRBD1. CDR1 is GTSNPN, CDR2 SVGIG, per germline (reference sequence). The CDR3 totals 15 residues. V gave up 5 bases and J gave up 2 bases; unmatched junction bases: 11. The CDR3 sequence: CAWAEGAQGNYGYTF. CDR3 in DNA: TGTGCCTGGGCGGAGGGGGCGCAGGGAAACTATGGCTACACCTTC.

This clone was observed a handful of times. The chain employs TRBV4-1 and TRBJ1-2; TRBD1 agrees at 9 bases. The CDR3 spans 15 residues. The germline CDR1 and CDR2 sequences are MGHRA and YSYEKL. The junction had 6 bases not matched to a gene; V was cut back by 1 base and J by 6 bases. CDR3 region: CASSQVDRGNNGYTF. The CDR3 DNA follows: TGCGCCAGCAGCCAAGTTGACAGGGGGAACAATGGCTACACCTTC.

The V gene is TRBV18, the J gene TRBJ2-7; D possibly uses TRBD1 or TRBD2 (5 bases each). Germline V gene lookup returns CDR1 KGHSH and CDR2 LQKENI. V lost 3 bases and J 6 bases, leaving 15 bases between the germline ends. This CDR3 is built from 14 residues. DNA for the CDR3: TGTGCCAGCTCACCTGTCAATCCAGGGACCGAGCAGTACTTC. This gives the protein CASSPVNPGTEQYF.

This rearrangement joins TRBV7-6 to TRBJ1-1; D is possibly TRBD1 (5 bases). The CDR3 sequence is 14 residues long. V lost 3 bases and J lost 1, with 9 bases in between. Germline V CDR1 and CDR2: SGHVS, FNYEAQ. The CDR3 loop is CASSFQGANTEAFF. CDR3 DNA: TGTGCCAGCAGCTTTCAAGGGGCGAACACTGAAGCTTTCTTT.

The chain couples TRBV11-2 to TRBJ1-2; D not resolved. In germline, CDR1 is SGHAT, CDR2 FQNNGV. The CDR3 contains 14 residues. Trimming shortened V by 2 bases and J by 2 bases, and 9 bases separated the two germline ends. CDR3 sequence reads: CASSLINQNYGYTF. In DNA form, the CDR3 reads TGTGCCAGCAGCTTAATAAACCAGAACTATGGCTACACCTTC.

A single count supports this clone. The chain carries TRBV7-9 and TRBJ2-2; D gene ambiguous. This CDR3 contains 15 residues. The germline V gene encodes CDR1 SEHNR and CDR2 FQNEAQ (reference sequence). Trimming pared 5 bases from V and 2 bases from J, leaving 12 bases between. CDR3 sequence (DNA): TGTGCCAGCAGCGCCCGGGTGGGAAACACCGGGGAGCTGTTTTTT. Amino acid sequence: CASSARVGNTGELFF.

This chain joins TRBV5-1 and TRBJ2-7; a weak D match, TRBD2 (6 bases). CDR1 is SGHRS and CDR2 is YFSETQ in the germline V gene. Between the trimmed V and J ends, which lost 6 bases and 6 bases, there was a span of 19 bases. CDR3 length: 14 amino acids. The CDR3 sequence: CASTGTSSGSEQYF. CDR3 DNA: TGCGCCAGCACCGGGACTTCCTCGGGCTCCGAGCAGTACTTC.

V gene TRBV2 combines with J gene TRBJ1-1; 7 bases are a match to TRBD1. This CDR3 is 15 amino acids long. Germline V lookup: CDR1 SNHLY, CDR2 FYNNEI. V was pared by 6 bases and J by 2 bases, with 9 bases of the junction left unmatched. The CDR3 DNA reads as TGTGCCAGCAGACTACAGGGGAACCAAAACACTGAAGCTTTCTTT. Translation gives CASRLQGNQNTEAFF.

The DNA of the CDR3 is TGCGCCAGCAGCTTGGGGGAAGGGGAAAAACTGTTTTTT. It translates to CASSLGEGEKLFF. V is TRBV5-1 and J is TRBJ1-4, with D hard to call. With 0 bases removed from V and 8 bases from J, the gap between germline ends came to 8 bases. Germline V gene data show CDR1 as SGHRS and CDR2 as YFSETQ. The CDR3 is 13 residues long.

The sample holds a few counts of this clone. The CDR3 protein is CAWSVGGPTEAFF. In DNA, the CDR3 is TGTGCCTGGAGTGTTGGGGGACCCACTGAAGCTTTCTTT. This rearrangement joins TRBV30 to TRBJ1-1; D may be TRBD1 (5 bases). The CDR3 has 13 residues. Per the germline V gene, CDR1 is GTSNPN and CDR2 is SVGIG (reference sequence). Trimming left V 0 bases short and J 4 bases short, with 9 bases between. The full variable domain, in which reference TRBV30 and TRBJ1-1 provide the parts outside the CDR3, is SQTIHQWPATLVQPVGSPLSLECTVEGTSNPNLYWYRQAAGRGLQLLFYSVGIGQISSEVPQNLSASRPQDRQFILSSKKLLLSDSGFYLCAWSVGGPTEAFFGQGTRLTVV.

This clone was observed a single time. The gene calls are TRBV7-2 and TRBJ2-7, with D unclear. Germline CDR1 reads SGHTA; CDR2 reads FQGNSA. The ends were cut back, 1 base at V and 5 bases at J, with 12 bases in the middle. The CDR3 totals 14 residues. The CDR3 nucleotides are TGTGCCAGCAGCTTAGACCGGGTAAGAGACGAGCAGTACTTC. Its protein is CASSLDRVRDEQYF.

The CDR3 loop is CASSPLAGYTF. In nucleotides, the CDR3 is TGTGCCAGCAGTCCCCTGGCTGGCTACACCTTC. V is TRBV2 and J is TRBJ1-2; D is ambiguous. Germline CDR1 and CDR2: SNHLY and FYNNEI. CDR3 size: 11 residues. With 5 bases removed from V and 7 bases from J, the gap between germline ends came to 8 bases.

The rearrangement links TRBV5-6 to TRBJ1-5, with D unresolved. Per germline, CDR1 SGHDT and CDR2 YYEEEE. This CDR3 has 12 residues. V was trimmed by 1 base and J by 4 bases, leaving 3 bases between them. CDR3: CASSLWNQPQHF. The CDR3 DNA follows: TGTGCCAGCAGCTTGTGGAATCAGCCCCAGCATTTT.

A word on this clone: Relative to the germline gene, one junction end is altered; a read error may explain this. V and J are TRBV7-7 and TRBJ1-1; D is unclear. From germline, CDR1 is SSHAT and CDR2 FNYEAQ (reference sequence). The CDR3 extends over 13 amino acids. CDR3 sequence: CASSLALATEAFF. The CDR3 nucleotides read TGTGCTAGCAGCTTAGCGCTGGCCACTGAAGCTTTCTTT.

CDR3 nucleotides: TGCGCCAGCAGCTCAGGTCGGACAGGGATCGGGGTGGTAGGTGGCTACACCTTC. Its protein is CASSSGRTGIGVVGGYTF. The V and J genes are TRBV5-1 and TRBJ1-2; 8 bases are a match to TRBD1. J was trimmed by 7 bases and V by 3 bases; bases with no gene match: 20. Germline V gives CDR1 SGHRS, CDR2 YFSETQ. The CDR3 runs to 18 residues.

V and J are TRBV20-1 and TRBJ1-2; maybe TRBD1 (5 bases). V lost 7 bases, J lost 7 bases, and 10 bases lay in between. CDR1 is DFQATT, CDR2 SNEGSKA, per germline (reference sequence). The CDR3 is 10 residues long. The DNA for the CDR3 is TGCAGTGTCGAGGGGAGTGGCTACACCTTC. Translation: CSVEGSGYTF.

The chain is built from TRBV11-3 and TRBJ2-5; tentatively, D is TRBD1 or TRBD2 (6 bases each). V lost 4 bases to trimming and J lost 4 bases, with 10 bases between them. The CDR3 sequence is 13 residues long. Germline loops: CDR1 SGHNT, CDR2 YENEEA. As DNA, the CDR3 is TGTGCCAGCAGCTCAGGAGGGGGAGAGACCCAGTACTTC. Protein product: CASSSGGGETQYF. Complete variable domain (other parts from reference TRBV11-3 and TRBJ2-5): EAGVVQSPRYKIIEKKQPVAFWCNPISGHNTLYWYLQNLGQGPELLIRYENEEAVDDSQLPKDRFSAERLKGVDSTLKIQPAELGDSAVYLCASSSGGGETQYFGPGTRLLVL.

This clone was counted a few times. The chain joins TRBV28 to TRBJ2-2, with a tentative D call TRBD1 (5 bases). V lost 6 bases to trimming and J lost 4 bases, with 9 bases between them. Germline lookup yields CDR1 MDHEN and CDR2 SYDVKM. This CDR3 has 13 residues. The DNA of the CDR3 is TGTGCCAGCAGACGACAGCCCACCGGGGAGCTGTTTTTT. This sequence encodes CASRRQPTGELFF.

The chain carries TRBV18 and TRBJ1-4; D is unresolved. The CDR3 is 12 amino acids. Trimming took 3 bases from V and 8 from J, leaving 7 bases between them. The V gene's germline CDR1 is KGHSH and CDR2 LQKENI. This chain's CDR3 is CASSPSGEKLFF. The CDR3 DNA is TGTGCCAGCTCACCGTCCGGGGAAAAACTGTTTTTT. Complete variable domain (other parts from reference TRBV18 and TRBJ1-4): NAGVMQNPRHLVRRRGQEARLRCSPMKGHSHVYWYRQLPEEGLKFMVYLQKENIIDESGMPKERFSAEFPKEGPSILRIQQVVRGDSAAYFCASSPSGEKLFFGSGTQLSVL.

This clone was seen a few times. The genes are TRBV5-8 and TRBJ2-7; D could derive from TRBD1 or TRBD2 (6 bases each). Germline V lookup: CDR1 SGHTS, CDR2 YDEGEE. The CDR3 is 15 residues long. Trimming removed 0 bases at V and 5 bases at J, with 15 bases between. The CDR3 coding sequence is TGTGCCAGCAGCTTGGGAGTGGGGGGCAACGACGAGCAGTACTTC. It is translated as CASSLGVGGNDEQYF.

This CDR3 is CASSKGTGENQPQHF. The CDR3 bases are TGTGCCAGCAGCAAAGGGACAGGAGAAAATCAGCCCCAGCATTTT. The chain recombines TRBV25-1 with TRBJ1-5; 8 nucleotides match TRBD1. Germline V gene lookup returns CDR1 MGHDK and CDR2 SYGVNS. This CDR3 spans 15 amino acids. The V and J ends lost 6 bases and 4 bases, in that order; junction bases with no gene match: 8.

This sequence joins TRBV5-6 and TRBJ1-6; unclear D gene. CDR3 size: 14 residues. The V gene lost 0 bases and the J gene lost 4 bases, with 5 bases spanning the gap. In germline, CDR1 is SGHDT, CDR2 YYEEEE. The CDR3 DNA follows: TGTGCCAGCAGCTTGGACACTTATAATTCACCCCTCCACTTT. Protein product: CASSLDTYNSPLHF.

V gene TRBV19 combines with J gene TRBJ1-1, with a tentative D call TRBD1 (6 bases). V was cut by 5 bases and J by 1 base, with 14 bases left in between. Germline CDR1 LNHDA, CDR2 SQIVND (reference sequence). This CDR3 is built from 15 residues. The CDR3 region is CASSVGQHGNTEAFF. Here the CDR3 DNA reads TGTGCCAGTAGTGTCGGACAGCATGGGAACACTGAAGCTTTCTTT.

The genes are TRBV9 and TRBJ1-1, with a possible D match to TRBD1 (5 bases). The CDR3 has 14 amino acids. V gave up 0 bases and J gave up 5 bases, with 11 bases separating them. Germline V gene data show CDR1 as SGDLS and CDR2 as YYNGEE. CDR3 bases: TGTGCCAGCAGCGTAGGTTCCGGGGGTACTGAAGCTTTCTTT. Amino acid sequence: CASSVGSGGTEAFF.